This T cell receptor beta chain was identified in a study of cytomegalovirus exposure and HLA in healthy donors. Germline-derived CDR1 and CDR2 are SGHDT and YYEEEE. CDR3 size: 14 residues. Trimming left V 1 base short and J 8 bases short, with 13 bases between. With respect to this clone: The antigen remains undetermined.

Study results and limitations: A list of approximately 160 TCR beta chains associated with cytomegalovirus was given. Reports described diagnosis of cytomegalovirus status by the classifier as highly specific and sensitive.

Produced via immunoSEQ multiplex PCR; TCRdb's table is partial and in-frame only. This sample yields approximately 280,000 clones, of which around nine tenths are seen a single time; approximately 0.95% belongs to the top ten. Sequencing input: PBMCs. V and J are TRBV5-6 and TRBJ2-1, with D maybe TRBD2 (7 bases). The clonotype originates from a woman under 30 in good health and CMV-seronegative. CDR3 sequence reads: CASSLSEGGYEQFF. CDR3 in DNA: TGTGCCAGCAGCTTGAGTGAGGGGGGGTATGAGCAGTTCTTC.